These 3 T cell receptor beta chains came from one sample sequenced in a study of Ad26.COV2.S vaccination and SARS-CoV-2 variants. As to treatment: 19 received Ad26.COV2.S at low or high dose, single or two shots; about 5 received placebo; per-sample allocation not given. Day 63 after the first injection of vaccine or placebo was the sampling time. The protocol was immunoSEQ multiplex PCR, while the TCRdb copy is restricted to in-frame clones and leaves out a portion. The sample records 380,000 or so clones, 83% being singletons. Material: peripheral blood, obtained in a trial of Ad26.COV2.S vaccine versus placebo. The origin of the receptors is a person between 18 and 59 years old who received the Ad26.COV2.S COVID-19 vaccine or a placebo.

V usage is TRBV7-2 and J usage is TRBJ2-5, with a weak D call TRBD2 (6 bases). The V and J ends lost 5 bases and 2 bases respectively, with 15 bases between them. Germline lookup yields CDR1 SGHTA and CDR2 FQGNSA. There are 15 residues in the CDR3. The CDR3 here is CASSGILGRQETQYF. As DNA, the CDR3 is TGTGCCAGCAGCGGAATTTTAGGGAGGCAAGAGACCCAGTACTTC. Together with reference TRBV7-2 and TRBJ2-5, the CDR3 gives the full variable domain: GAGVSQSPSNKVTEKGKDVELRCDPISGHTALYWYRQSLGQGLEFLIYFQGNSAPDKSGLPSDRFSAERTGGSVSTLTIQRTQQEDSAVYLCASSGILGRQETQYFGPGTRLLVL.

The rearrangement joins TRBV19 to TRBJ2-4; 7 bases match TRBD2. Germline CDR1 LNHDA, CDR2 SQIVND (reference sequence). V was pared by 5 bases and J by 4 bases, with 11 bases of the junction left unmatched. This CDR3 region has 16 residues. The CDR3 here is CASSPGRGDLKNIQYF. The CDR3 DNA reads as TGTGCCAGTAGTCCCGGACGGGGGGACCTTAAAAACATTCAGTACTTC.

This CDR3 is CASSQADRAVGDTGELFF. Written as DNA, the CDR3 is TGCGCCAGCAGCCAAGCCGACAGGGCCGTCGGAGACACCGGGGAGCTGTTTTTT. The V call is TRBV4-1, the J call TRBJ2-2; 7 nucleotides match TRBD1. The CDR3 totals 18 residues. Trimming cost V 1 base and J 3 bases; bases outside gene matches: 11. Germline V gene data show CDR1 as MGHRA and CDR2 as YSYEKL.